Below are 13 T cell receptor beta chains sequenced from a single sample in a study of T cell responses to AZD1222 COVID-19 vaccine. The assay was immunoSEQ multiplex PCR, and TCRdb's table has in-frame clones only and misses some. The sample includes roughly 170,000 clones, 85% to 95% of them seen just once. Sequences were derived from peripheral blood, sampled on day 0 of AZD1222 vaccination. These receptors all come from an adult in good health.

This CDR3 is CASRIRVHGYTF. Here the CDR3 DNA reads TGTGCCAGCAGGATCCGGGTGCATGGCTACACCTTC. This chain connects TRBV5-8 to TRBJ1-2; D unclear. The CDR3 has 12 amino acids. V lost 5 bases to trimming and J lost 6 bases, with 11 bases between them. Germline V gene sequence: CDR1 SGHTS, CDR2 YDEGEE.

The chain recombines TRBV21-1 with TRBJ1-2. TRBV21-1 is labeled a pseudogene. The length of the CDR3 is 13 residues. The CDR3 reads CASSNEGYYGYTF. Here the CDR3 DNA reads TGTGCCAGCAGCAACGAGGGGTACTATGGCTACACCTTC.

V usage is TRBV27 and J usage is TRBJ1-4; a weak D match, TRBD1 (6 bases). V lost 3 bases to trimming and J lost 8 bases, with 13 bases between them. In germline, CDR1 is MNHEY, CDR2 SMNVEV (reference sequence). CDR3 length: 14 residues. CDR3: CASSFNRVEEKLFF. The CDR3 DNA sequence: TGTGCCAGCAGTTTCAACAGGGTTGAGGAAAAACTGTTTTTT.

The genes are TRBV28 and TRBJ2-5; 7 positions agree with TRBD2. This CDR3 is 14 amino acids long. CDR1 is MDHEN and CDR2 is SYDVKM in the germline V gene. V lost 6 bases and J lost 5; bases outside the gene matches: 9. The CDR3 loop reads CASSPPSGSETQYF. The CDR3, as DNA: TGTGCCAGCAGCCCCCCTAGCGGATCGGAGACCCAGTACTTC.

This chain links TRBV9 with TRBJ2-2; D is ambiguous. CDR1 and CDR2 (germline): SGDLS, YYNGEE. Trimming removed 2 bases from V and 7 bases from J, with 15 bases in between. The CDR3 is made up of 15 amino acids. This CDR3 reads CASSVSTERNGELFF. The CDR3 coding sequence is TGTGCCAGCAGCGTCTCGACGGAAAGGAACGGGGAGCTGTTTTTT. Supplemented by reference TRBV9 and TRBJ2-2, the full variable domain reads DSGVTQTPKHLITATGQRVTLRCSPRSGDLSVYWYQQSLDQGLQFLIQYYNGEERAKGNILERFSAQQFPDLHSELNLSSLELGDSALYFCASSVSTERNGELFFGEGSRLTVL.

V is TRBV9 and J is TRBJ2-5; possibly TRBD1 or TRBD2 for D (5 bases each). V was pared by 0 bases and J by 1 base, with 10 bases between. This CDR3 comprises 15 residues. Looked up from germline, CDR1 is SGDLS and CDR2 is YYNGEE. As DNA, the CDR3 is TGTGCCAGCAGCGTAGAATCGGGGACCCAAGAGACCCAGTACTTC. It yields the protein CASSVESGTQETQYF.

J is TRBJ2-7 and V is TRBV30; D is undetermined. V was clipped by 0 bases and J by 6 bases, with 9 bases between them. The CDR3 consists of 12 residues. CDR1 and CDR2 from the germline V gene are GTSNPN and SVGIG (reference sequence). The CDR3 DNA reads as TGTGCCTGGAGTGTTGGTATAGTCGAGCAGTACTTC. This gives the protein CAWSVGIVEQYF.

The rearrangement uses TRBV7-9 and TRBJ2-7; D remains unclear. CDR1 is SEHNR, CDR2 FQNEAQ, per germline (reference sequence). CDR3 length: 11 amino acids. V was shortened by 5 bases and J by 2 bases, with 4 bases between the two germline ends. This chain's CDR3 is CASSPAYEQYF. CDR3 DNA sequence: TGTGCCAGCAGCCCTGCCTACGAGCAGTACTTC.

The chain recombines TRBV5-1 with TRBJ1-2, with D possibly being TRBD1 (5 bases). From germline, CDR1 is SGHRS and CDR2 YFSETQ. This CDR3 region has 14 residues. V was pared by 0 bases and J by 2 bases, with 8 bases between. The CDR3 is CASSLVGGNYGYTF. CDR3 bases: TGCGCCAGCAGCTTGGTCGGGGGGAACTATGGCTACACCTTC.

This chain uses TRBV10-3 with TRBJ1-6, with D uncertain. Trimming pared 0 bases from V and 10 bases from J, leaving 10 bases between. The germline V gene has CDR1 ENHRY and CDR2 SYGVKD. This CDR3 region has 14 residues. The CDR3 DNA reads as TGTGCCATCAGTGAGTCAGACGTCGGGTCACCCCTCCACTTT. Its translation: CAISESDVGSPLHF.

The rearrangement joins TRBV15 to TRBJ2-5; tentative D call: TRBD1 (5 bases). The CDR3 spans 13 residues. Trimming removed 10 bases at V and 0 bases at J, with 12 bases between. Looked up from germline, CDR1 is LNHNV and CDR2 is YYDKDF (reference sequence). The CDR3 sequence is CAIQTGYQETQYF. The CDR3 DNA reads TGTGCCATACAAACAGGTTACCAAGAGACCCAGTACTTC.

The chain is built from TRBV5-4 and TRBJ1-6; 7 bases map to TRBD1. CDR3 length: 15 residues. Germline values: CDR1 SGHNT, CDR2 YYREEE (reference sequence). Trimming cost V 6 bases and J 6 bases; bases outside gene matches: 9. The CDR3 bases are TGTGCCAGCACCCCACAGGGGAGTCTTAATTCACCCCTCCACTTT. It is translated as CASTPQGSLNSPLHF.

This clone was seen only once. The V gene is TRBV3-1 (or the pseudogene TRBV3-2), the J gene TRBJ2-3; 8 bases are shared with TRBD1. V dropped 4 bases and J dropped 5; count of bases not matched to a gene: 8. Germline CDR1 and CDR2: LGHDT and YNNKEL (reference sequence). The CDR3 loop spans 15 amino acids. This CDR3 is CASSPAPRGLDTQYF. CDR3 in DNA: TGTGCCAGCAGCCCCGCGCCCAGGGGGCTAGATACGCAGTATTTT.